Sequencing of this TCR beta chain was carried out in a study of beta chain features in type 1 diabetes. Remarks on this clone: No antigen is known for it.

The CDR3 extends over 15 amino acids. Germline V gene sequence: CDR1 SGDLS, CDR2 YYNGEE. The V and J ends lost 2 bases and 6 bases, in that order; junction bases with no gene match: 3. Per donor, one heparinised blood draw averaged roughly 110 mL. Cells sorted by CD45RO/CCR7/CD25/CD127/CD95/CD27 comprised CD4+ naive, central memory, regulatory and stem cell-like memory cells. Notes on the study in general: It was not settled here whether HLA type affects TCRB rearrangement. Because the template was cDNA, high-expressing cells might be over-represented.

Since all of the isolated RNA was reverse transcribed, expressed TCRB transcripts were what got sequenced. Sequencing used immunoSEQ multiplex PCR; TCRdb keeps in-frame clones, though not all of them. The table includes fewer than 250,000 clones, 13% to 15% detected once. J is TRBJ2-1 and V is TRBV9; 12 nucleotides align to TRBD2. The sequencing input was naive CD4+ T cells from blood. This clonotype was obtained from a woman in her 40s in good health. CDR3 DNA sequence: TGTGCCAGCAGCGTGTCTAGCGGGGGGGCCAATGAGCAGTTCTTC. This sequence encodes CASSVSSGGANEQFF.